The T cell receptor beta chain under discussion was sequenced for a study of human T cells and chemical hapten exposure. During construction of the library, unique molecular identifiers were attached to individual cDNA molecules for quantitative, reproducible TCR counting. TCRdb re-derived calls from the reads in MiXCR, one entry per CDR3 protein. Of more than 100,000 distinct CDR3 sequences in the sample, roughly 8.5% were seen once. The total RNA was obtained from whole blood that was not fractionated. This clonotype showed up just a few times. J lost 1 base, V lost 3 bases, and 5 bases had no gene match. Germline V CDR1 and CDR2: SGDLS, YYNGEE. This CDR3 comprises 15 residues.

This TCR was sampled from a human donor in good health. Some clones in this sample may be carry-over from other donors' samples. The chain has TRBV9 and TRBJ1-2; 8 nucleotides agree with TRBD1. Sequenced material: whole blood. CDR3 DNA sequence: TGTGCCAGCAGCGCCAGGACAGGGAATAACTATGGCTACACCTTC. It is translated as CASSARTGNNYGYTF.